These T cell receptor beta chains were read from a single sample in a study of cytotoxic CD8 clonotypes in ibrutinib-treated CLL. The assay was immunoSEQ multiplex PCR, and TCRdb's table has in-frame clones only and misses some. The repertoire holds about 120,000 clones, approximately 85% seen once, with roughly 2% in the top ten. Material: PBMCs, obtained after 24 months of ibrutinib treatment. Receptors originate from a human donor with chronic lymphocytic leukemia. CDR3s include the opening cysteine and the closing phenylalanine or tryptophan. The D gene is left open where the match is weak. Size is stated for part of the rows, as once, few or many counts, or as a class when the clone is expanded.

clone_size	v_call	j_call	d_call	cdr3_aa	cdr3_nt
.	TRBV28	TRBJ2-3	TRBD1	CASSPPGQYTDTQYF	TGTGCCAGCAGCCCACCGGGACAGTACACAGATACGCAGTATTTT
many	TRBV5-1	TRBJ2-5	.	CASSLDVAETQYF	TGCGCCAGCAGCTTGGATGTAGCGGAGACCCAGTACTTC
.	TRBV9	TRBJ1-4	TRBD1	CASSPGQANEKLFF	TGTGCCAGCAGCCCCGGACAGGCTAATGAAAAACTGTTTTTT
.	TRBV2	TRBJ2-3	.	CASSEATGRDTQYF	TGTGCCAGCAGTGAAGCCACTGGGCGGGATACGCAGTATTTT
.	TRBV28	TRBJ1-6	.	CASRDTYNSPLHF	TGTGCCAGCAGAGATACCTATAATTCACCCCTCCACTTT
few	TRBV29-1	TRBJ1-5	.	CSVGGSNQPQHF	TGCAGCGTTGGAGGTAGCAATCAGCCCCAGCATTTT
.	TRBV19	TRBJ2-1	TRBD2	CASSDRGRARDEQFF	TGTGCCAGTAGCGACCGCGGGAGGGCTCGGGATGAGCAGTTCTTC
.	TRBV29-1	TRBJ1-2	.	CSVEVTVGYTF	TGCAGCGTTGAAGTGACAGTTGGCTACACCTTC
.	TRBV25-1	TRBJ2-1	TRBD2	CASSGSGLAGDEQFF	TGTGCCAGCAGTGGGTCGGGACTAGCGGGGGATGAGCAGTTCTTC
.	TRBV5-4	TRBJ2-3	TRBD2	CASIQAGETDTQYF	TGTGCCAGCATCCAAGCGGGAGAAACAGATACGCAGTATTTT
.	TRBV4-2	TRBJ2-5	TRBD2	CASSQARGGGETQYF	TGTGCCAGCAGCCAAGCTCGGGGGGGCGGCGAGACCCAGTACTTC
once	TRBV2	TRBJ2-1	TRBD2	CASMQGLAPIYNEQFF	TGTGCCAGCATGCAGGGACTAGCGCCGATCTACAATGAGCAGTTCTTC